These T cell receptor beta chains were read from a single sample in a study of blood T cell repertoires in COVID-19. The method was immunoSEQ multiplex PCR; TCRdb's version includes in-frame clones alone and lacks a portion of them. The sample includes about 150,000 clones, 80% to 90% of them seen just once. The sequencing sample was made of peripheral blood. Receptors originate from a man older than 75 with acute or convalescent COVID-19. CDR3s include the opening cysteine and the closing phenylalanine or tryptophan. A D gene is named only where the DNA matches it firmly. Expanded clones get a size class; other rows say once, few or many, or leave the size out.

size	D	V	J	DNA	CDR3
-	-	TRBV5-4	TRBJ1-2	TGTGCCAGCAGCACCCGACAGGAAATCTATGGCTACACCTTC	CASSTRQEIYGYTF
many	-	TRBV29-1	TRBJ2-7	TGCAGCGTTGAAGCAGGGCCCTACGAGCAGTACTTC	CSVEAGPYEQYF
-	-	TRBV10-3	TRBJ2-5	TGTGCCATCAGTGAGTCGACTCGGTCACCCTCCCAAGAGACCCAGTACTTC	CAISESTRSPSQETQYF
-	TRBD1	TRBV7-6	TRBJ1-4	TGTGCCAGCAGCCAGGGGACAGGGGGCTCCTATGAAAAACTGTTTTTT	CASSQGTGGSYEKLFF
few	-	TRBV9	TRBJ1-5	TGTGCCAGCAGCGTTGGAGGGGAAAGCAATCAGCCCCAGCATTTT	CASSVGGESNQPQHF
many	-	TRBV28	TRBJ2-1	TGTGCCAGCAGTCCCCCCGCCCGGGTCCGGCGGGTCAATGAGCAGTTCTTC	CASSPPARVRRVNEQFF
once	-	TRBV7-7	TRBJ2-6	TGTGCCAGCAGCGCTGCAGGTACTGGGGCCAACGTCCTGACTTTC	CASSAAGTGANVLTF
once	-	TRBV5-4	TRBJ1-1	TGTGCCAGCAGCTTGCGGTTAACTGCAGCGGACACTGAAGCTTTCTTT	CASSLRLTAADTEAFF
-	TRBD1	TRBV7-9	TRBJ1-4	TGTGCCAGCAGCCGGGGACAGGGTGGAGAAAAACTGTTTTTT	CASSRGQGGEKLFF
-	TRBD2	TRBV19	TRBJ2-2	TGTGCCAGTAGACTGGATCCCGGGGGGTACACCGGGGAGCTGTTTTTT	CASRLDPGGYTGELFF
-	TRBD1	TRBV4-1	TRBJ1-3	TGCGCCAGCAGTCGAGTGCAGGGGGCGAGTGGAAACACCATATATTTT	CASSRVQGASGNTIYF
-	-	TRBV6-5	TRBJ2-3	TGTGCCAGCAGATCGACTGCTAACACAGATACGCAGTATTTT	CASRSTANTDTQYF
-	TRBD2	TRBV5-1	TRBJ2-1	TGCGCCAGCAGCTTTCGCCTAGCGGGGGGCCATGAGCAGTTCTTC	CASSFRLAGGHEQFF
-	TRBD1	TRBV6-4	TRBJ2-1	TGTGCCAGCAGTTCCGGGACAGGGGCCTACAATGAGCAGTTCTTC	CASSSGTGAYNEQFF
-	TRBD1	TRBV7-7	TRBJ2-5	TGTGCCAGCAGCTTTGGACAGGGAGTCTCGGAGACCCAGTACTTC	CASSFGQGVSETQYF
-	TRBD2	TRBV9	TRBJ2-3	TGTGCCAGCAGCGGCCTAGCGGTCACAGATACGCAGTATTTT	CASSGLAVTDTQYF
-	TRBD1	TRBV12-3/TRBV12-4	TRBJ1-2	TGTGCCAGCTCTGGGACAGGGATGGGCTACACCTTC	CASSGTGMGYTF
once	-	TRBV15	TRBJ1-5	TGTGCCACCGGAACAGGGTTTTTGGGTAGCAATCAGCCCCAGCATTTT	CATGTGFLGSNQPQHF
-	TRBD2	TRBV28	TRBJ2-5	TGTGCCAGCACCTCCCTACTAGCGGGGGGAGAGACCCAGTACTTC	CASTSLLAGGETQYF
-	TRBD1	TRBV19	TRBJ2-4	TGTGCCAGTAGCCTTAGACAGGGGGCGCAAAACATTCAGTACTTC	CASSLRQGAQNIQYF
-	-	TRBV6-5	TRBJ1-6	TGTGCCAGCAGGACAGGCGCTGGAGGTTCACCCCTCCACTTT	CASRTGAGGSPLHF
-	TRBD1	TRBV18	TRBJ1-6	TGTGCCAGCTCACCCATACAGGGGCCAAGGTCTTCACCCCTCCACTTT	CASSPIQGPRSSPLHF
-	-	TRBV2	TRBJ2-1	TGTGCCAGCGGGGCGGGGCTGAGCTCCTACAATGAGCAGTTCTTC	CASGAGLSSYNEQFF
-	-	TRBV6-2/TRBV6-3	TRBJ2-6	TGTGCCAGCAGTTACTCTGGGGCTGGTGGGGCCAACGTCCTGACTTTC	CASSYSGAGGANVLTF
once	-	TRBV6-5	TRBJ1-5	TGTGCCAGCAGAAGCGAAAAACTGGGCAATCAGCCCCAGCATTTT	CASRSEKLGNQPQHF
-	-	TRBV4-1	TRBJ1-1	TGCGCCAGCAGCCAAGCAAATCCGTCGGGGGGGCGCGGAAACACTGAAGCTTTCTTT	CASSQANPSGGRGNTEAFF
-	TRBD1	TRBV11-2	TRBJ2-3	TGTGCCAGCAGCTTCGTGAGGGGACAGAGCACAGATACGCAGTATTTT	CASSFVRGQSTDTQYF
-	-	TRBV10-3	TRBJ2-7	TGTGCCATCAGTGAGCAAAAGGGGCCGGGCGAGCAGTACTTC	CAISEQKGPGEQYF
-	TRBD1	TRBV2	TRBJ1-4	TGTGCCAGCTGCGACAGGGGGCTCTCTAATGAAAAACTGTTTTTT	CASCDRGLSNEKLFF